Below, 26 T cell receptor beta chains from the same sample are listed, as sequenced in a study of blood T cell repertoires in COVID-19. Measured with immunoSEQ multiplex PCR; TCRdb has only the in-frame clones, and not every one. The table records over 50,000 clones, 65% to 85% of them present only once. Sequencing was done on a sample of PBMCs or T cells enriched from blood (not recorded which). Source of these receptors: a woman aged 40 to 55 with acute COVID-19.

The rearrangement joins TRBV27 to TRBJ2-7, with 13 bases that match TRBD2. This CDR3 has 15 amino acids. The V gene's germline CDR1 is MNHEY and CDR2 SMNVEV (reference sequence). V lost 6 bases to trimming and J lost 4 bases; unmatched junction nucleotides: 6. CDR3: CASSTGTSGIYEQYF. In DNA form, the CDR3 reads TGTGCCAGCAGCACCGGGACTAGCGGGATTTACGAGCAGTACTTC.

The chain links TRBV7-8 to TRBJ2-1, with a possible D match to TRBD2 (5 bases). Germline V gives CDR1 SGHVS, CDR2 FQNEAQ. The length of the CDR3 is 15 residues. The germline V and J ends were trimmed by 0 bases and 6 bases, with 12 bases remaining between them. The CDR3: CASSLAGALSNEQFF. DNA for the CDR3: TGTGCCAGCAGCTTAGCGGGAGCCCTTTCCAATGAGCAGTTCTTC.

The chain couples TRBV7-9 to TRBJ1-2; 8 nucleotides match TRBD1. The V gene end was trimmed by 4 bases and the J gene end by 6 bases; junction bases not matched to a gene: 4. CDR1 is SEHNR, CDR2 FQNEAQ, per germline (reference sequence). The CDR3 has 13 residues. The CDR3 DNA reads TGTGCCAGCAGCTACGGGACAGGTGATGGCTACACCTTC. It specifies CASSYGTGDGYTF. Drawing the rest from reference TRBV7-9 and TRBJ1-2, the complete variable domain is DTGVSQNPRHKITKRGQNVTFRCDPISEHNRLYWYRQTLGQGPEFLTYFQNEAQLEKSRLLSDRFSAERPKGSFSTLEIQRTEQGDSAMYLCASSYGTGDGYTFGSGTRLTVV.

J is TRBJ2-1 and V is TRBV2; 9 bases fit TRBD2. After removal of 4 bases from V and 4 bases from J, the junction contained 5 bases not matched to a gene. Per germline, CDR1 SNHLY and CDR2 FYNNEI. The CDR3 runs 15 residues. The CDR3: CASSGPSGGYNEQFF. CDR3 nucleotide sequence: TGTGCCAGCAGTGGGCCCAGCGGGGGGTACAATGAGCAGTTCTTC.

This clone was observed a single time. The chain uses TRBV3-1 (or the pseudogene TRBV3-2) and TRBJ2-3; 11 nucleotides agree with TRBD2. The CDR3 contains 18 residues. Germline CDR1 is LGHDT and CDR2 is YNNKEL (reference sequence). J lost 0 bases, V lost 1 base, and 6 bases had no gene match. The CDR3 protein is CASSQGGTSGSSTDTQYF. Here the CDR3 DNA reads TGTGCCAGCAGCCAAGGTGGGACTAGCGGATCTAGCACAGATACGCAGTATTTT.

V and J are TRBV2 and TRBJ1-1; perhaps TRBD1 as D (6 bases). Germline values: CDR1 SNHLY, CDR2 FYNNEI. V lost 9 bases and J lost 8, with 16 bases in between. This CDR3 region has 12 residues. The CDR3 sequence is CASVGGGEEAFF. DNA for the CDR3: TGTGCCAGTGTTGGCGGGGGCGAAGAAGCTTTCTTT.

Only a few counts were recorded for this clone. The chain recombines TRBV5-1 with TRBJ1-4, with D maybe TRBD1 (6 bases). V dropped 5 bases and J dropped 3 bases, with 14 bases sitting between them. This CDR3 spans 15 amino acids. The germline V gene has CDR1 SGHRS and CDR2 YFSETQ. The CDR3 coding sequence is TGCGCCAGCAGATTCACAGGGAAAGCTAATGAAAAACTGTTTTTT. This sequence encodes CASRFTGKANEKLFF.

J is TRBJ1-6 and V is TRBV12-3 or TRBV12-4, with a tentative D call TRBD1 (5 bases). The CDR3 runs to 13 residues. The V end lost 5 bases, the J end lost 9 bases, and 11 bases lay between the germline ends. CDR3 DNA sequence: TGTGCCAGCAGTCTGGGCCAGGGTTCACCCCTCCACTTT. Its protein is CASSLGQGSPLHF.

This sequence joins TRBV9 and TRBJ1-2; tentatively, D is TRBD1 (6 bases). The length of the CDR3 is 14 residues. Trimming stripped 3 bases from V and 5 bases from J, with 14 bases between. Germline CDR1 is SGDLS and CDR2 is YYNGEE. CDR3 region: CASSEGTGYYGYTF. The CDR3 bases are TGTGCCAGCAGCGAAGGTACAGGGTATTATGGCTACACCTTC. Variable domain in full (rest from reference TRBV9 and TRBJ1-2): DSGVTQTPKHLITATGQRVTLRCSPRSGDLSVYWYQQSLDQGLQFLIQYYNGEERAKGNILERFSAQQFPDLHSELNLSSLELGDSALYFCASSEGTGYYGYTFGSGTRLTVV.

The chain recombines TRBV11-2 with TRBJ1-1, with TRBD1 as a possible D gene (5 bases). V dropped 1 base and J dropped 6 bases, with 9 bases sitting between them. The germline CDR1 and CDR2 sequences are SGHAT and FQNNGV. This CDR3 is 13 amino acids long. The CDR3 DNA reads TGTGCCAGCAGCTTAGTGGCGGGGCCTGAAGCTTTCTTT. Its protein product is CASSLVAGPEAFF.

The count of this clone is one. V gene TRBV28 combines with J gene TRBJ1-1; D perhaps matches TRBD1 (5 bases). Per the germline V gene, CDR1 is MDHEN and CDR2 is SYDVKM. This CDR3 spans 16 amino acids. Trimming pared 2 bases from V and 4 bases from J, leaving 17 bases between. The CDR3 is CASSLQGPWGGTEAFF. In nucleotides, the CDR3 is TGTGCCAGCAGTTTACAAGGTCCCTGGGGGGGCACTGAAGCTTTCTTT.

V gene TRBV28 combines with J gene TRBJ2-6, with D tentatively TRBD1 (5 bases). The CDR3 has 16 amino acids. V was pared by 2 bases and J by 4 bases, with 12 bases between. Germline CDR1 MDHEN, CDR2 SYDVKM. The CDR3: CASSLSGADGANVLTF. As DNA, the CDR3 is TGTGCCAGCAGTTTAAGTGGGGCAGACGGGGCCAACGTCCTGACTTTC.

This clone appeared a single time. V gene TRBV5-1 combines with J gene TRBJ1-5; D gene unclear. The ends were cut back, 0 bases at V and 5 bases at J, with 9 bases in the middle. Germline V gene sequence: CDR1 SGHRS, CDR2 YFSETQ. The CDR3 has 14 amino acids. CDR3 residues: CASSLAGVDQPQHF. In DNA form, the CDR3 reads TGCGCCAGCAGCTTGGCCGGGGTTGATCAGCCCCAGCATTTT.

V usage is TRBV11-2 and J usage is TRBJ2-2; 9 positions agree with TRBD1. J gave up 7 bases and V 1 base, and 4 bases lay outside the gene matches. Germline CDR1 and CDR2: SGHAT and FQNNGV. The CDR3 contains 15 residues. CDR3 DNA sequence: TGTGCCAGCAGCTTAGTTGGGACAGGGAACGGGGAGCTGTTTTTT. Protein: CASSLVGTGNGELFF.

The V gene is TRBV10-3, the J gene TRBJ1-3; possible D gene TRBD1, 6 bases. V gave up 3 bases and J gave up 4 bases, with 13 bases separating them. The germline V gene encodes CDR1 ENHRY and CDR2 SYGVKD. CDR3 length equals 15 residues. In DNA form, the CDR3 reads TGTGCCATCAGTGATACAGGGAAGGGGGGAAACACCATATATTTT. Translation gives CAISDTGKGGNTIYF.

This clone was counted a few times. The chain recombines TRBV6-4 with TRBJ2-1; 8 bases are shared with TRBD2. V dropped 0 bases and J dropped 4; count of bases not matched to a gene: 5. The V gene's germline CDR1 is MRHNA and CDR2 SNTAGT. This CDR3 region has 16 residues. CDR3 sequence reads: CASSDSPGGPYNEQFF. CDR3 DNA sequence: TGTGCCAGCAGTGACTCACCGGGAGGGCCGTACAATGAGCAGTTCTTC.

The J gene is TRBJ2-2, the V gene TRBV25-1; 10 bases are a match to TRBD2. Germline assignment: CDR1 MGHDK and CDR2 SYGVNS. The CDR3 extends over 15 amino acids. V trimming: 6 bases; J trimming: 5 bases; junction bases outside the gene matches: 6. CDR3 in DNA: TGTGCCAGCAGCGGTTCTAGCGGGAGTACCGGGGAGCTGTTTTTT. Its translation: CASSGSSGSTGELFF.

This CDR3 reads CASSNTSGISYEQYF. The CDR3 DNA reads TGTGCCAGCAGCAACACTAGCGGGATTTCCTACGAGCAGTACTTC. The chain recombines TRBV7-9 with TRBJ2-7; 10 positions agree with TRBD2. The length of the CDR3 is 15 residues. Germline CDR1 is SEHNR and CDR2 is FQNEAQ (reference sequence). The V gene end was trimmed by 5 bases and the J gene end by 1 base; junction bases not matched to a gene: 5.

CDR3 sequence: CASSQDRASGSYEQYF. CDR3 in DNA: TGCGCCAGCAGCCAAGATCGGGCTAGCGGGAGCTACGAGCAGTACTTC. The chain has TRBV4-1 and TRBJ2-7, with 10 bases aligning to TRBD2. Germline CDR1 is MGHRA and CDR2 is YSYEKL. CDR3 size: 16 residues. The V gene end was trimmed by 0 bases and the J gene end by 3 bases; junction bases not matched to a gene: 5.

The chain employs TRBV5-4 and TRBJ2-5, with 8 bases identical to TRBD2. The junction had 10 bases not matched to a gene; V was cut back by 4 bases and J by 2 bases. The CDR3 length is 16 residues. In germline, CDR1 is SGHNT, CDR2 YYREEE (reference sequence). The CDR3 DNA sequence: TGTGCCAGCAGCGGGGGTCCGGGAGGGGGACAAGAGACCCAGTACTTC. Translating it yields CASSGGPGGGQETQYF.

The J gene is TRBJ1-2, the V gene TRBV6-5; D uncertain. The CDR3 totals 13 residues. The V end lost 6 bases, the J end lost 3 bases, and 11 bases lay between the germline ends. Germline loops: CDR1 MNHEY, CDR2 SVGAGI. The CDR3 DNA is TGTGCCAGCAGCGCTGAAGACTACTATGGCTACACCTTC. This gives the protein CASSAEDYYGYTF.

The CDR3 nucleotides are TGTGCCAGCAGAAGACAGGGAAGCGCTACCGGCAATCAGCCCCAGCATTTT. This encodes CASRRQGSATGNQPQHF. The rearrangement links TRBV27 to TRBJ1-5, with TRBD1 matching over 7 bases. This CDR3 is built from 17 residues. J was trimmed by 2 bases and V by 6 bases; bases with no gene match: 13. Germline assignment: CDR1 MNHEY and CDR2 SMNVEV (reference sequence).

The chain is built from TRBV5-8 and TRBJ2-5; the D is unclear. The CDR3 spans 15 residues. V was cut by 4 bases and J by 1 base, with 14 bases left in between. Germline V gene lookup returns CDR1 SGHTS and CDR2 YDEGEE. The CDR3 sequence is CASSPRLRSQETQYF. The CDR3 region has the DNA TGTGCCAGCAGCCCCCGGTTGAGGTCCCAAGAGACCCAGTACTTC. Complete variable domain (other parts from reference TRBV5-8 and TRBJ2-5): EAGVTQSPTHLIKTRGQQATLRCSPISGHTSVYWYQQALGLGLQFLLWYDEGEERNRGNFPPRFSGRQFPNYSSELNVNALELEDSALYLCASSPRLRSQETQYFGPGTRLLVL.

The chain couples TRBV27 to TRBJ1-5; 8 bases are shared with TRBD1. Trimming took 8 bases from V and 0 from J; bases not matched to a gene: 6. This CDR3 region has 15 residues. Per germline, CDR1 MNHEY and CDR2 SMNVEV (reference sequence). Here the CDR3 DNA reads TGTGCCAGCGGTACCGGGACAGGTAGCAATCAGCCCCAGCATTTT. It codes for CASGTGTGSNQPQHF.

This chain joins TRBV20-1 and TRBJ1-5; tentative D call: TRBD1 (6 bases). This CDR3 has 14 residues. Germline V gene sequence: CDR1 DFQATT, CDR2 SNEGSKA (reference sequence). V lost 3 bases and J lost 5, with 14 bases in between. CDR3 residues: CSASFGQPYQPQHF. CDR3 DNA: TGCAGTGCTAGTTTTGGACAGCCTTATCAGCCCCAGCATTTT.

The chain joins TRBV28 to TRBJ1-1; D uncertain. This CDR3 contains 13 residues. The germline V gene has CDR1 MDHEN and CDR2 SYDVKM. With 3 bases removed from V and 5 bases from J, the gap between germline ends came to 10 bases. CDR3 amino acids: CASSFPAGTEAFF. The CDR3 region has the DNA TGTGCCAGCAGTTTTCCCGCGGGGACTGAAGCTTTCTTT.